A single sample is the source of the 14 T cell receptor beta chains below, sequenced in a study of T cells in Graves' hyperthyroidism and ophthalmopathy. Researchers took RNA transcripts and amplified the TCR beta CDR3 regions from them. An initial round of RT-PCR targeting the TCR CDR3 relied on the HTBI primer set. TCRdb analysed the multiplex PCR reads with MiXCR anew, one entry per CDR3 protein. The sample holds 300,000 to 450,000 distinct CDR3 sequences, approximately 14% seen once. Sequenced input: blood. The source of these receptors is a woman aged 25 to 39 with Graves' ophthalmopathy.

This clonotype turned up a few times. The chain has TRBV13 and TRBJ1-4; a possible D gene is TRBD1 (6 bases). This CDR3 spans 15 amino acids. From germline, CDR1 is PRHDT and CDR2 FYEKMQ (reference sequence). V lost 2 bases and J lost 7, with 14 bases in between. The CDR3 nucleotides read TGTGCCAGCAGCTTACAGGGGACACAACGTGAAAAACTGTTTTTT. Its protein product is CASSLQGTQREKLFF. Supplemented by reference TRBV13 and TRBJ1-4, the full variable domain reads AAGVIQSPRHLIKEKRETATLKCYPIPRHDTVYWYQQGPGQDPQFLISFYEKMQSDKGSIPDRFSAQQFSDYHSELNMSSLELGDSALYFCASSLQGTQREKLFFGSGTQLSVL.

The rearrangement uses TRBV29-1 and TRBJ2-2, with D uncertain. Per the germline V gene, CDR1 is SQVTM and CDR2 is ANQGSEA. This CDR3 is 12 amino acids long. Trimming cost V 4 bases and J 1 base, with 4 bases left between them. The CDR3 reads CSVAGNTGELFF. The CDR3 coding sequence is TGCAGCGTTGCAGGGAACACCGGGGAGCTGTTTTTT.

This clonotype was detected many times. The V and J genes are TRBV12-3 or TRBV12-4 and TRBJ1-2; D remains unclear. The V gene lost 4 bases and the J gene lost 8 bases, with 11 bases spanning the gap. The CDR3 totals 12 residues. CDR3: CASSSKVEGYTF. The CDR3, as DNA: TGTGCCAGCAGTTCAAAGGTGGAGGGCTACACCTTC.

This clonotype came up a few times. CDR3 protein: CASSEYEGWRNTIYF. CDR3 bases: TGTGCCAGCAGTGAATACGAGGGGTGGAGGAACACCATATATTTT. The chain combines TRBV25-1 with TRBJ1-3, with a weak D call TRBD1 (5 bases). Germline CDR1 reads MGHDK; CDR2 reads SYGVNS. The germline V and J ends were trimmed by 0 bases and 7 bases, with 13 bases remaining between them. This CDR3 has 15 residues.

The V gene is TRBV27, the J gene TRBJ1-1, with 8 bases aligning to TRBD1. The CDR3 runs 15 residues. The V gene's germline CDR1 is MNHEY and CDR2 SMNVEV (reference sequence). J gave up 7 bases and V 7 bases, and 14 bases lay outside the gene matches. The CDR3 is CASKGAGQAIVEAFF. CDR3 coding DNA: TGTGCCAGCAAAGGTGCGGGACAGGCGATAGTTGAAGCTTTCTTT.

This chain uses TRBV12-5 with TRBJ2-7; tentatively, D is TRBD2 (5 bases). The germline V gene encodes CDR1 LGHNT and CDR2 FRNRAP. The V end was cut by 1 base, the J end by 3 bases, with 16 bases between. This CDR3 comprises 16 residues. The CDR3 loop is CASGLGTLQELYEQYF. In DNA form, the CDR3 reads TGTGCTAGTGGTTTGGGGACTCTCCAAGAACTCTACGAGCAGTACTTC. The whole variable domain, remainder taken from reference TRBV12-5 and TRBJ2-7, is DARVTQTPRHKVTEMGQEVTMRCQPILGHNTVFWYRQTMMQGLELLAYFRNRAPLDDSGMPKDRFSAEMPDATLATLKIQPSEPRDSAVYFCASGLGTLQELYEQYFGPGTRLTVT.

This clonotype was seen ten or more times. The rearrangement uses TRBV28 and TRBJ2-5; D is unresolved. Germline V gives CDR1 MDHEN, CDR2 SYDVKM. Trimming took 2 bases from V and 6 from J, leaving 13 bases between them. CDR3 size: 14 residues. CDR3 nucleotide sequence: TGTGCCAGCAGTTTACGGCGTTTTGACAAGACCCAGTACTTC. Protein product: CASSLRRFDKTQYF.

The DNA for the CDR3 is TGTGCCAGCAGTTACGACAACAGACAGAACACTGAAGCTTTCTTT. Amino acids: CASSYDNRQNTEAFF. This chain uses TRBV6-5 with TRBJ1-1; D is undetermined. The V and J ends lost 2 bases and 1 base respectively, with 11 bases between them. The CDR3 has 15 residues. Germline CDR1 is MNHEY and CDR2 is SVGAGI.

In its sample, this clonotype was seen a few times. The chain is built from TRBV20-1 and TRBJ2-7, with D possibly TRBD1 on 6 matching bases. The CDR3 loop spans 15 amino acids. Germline V CDR1 and CDR2: DFQATT, SNEGSKA (reference sequence). Trimming cost V 5 bases and J 2 bases, with 19 bases left between them. The CDR3 nucleotides are TGCAGTGCTTCCCAGCCCACAGGGTTTCCCTACGAGCAGTACTTC. Protein product: CSASQPTGFPYEQYF.

This clonotype was counted at least ten times. The genes are TRBV20-1 and TRBJ2-5; no definite D call. Per the germline V gene, CDR1 is DFQATT and CDR2 is SNEGSKA (reference sequence). This CDR3 spans 12 amino acids. The V end was cut by 0 bases, the J end by 13 bases, with 15 bases between. DNA of the CDR3: TGCAGTGCTAGAGATGTCTCTTCCCTGGCGTACTTC. This codes for CSARDVSSLAYF.

The rearrangement joins TRBV6-1 to TRBJ2-7; perhaps TRBD1 as D (6 bases). The V and J ends lost 6 bases and 2 bases respectively, with 14 bases between them. CDR3 length: 14 residues. CDR1 and CDR2 from the germline V gene are MNHNS and SASEGT. CDR3 sequence: CASRDGTSPYEQYF. The CDR3 DNA follows: TGTGCCAGCAGGGACGGGACATCCCCCTACGAGCAGTACTTC.

This clonotype was seen ten or more times. CDR3 nucleotide sequence: TGTGCCAGCAGCTTAGCCGGACAGGGGGCTTTCAAAAACATTCAGTACTTC. Translated, it gives CASSLAGQGAFKNIQYF. The chain couples TRBV7-2 to TRBJ2-4, with 11 nucleotides matching TRBD1. Germline CDR1 is SGHTA and CDR2 is FQGNSA. The V segment lost 0 bases and the J segment 3 bases; nucleotides outside the gene matches: 4. The CDR3 is 17 residues long.

In regard to this clonotype: Given a much more abundant clone one base away, this may be a read error. V is TRBV4-2 and J is TRBJ2-2, with a weak D call TRBD2 (6 bases). The length of the CDR3 is 16 residues. Germline values: CDR1 LGHNA, CDR2 YNFKEQ. This chain's CDR3 is CASSQDQSTPGGERFF. CDR3 DNA: TGTGCCAGCAGCCAAGATCAATCTACACCGGGCGGGGAGCGGTTTTTT.

This clonotype was detected many times. J is TRBJ1-5 and V is TRBV2; 10 positions agree with TRBD1. V was clipped by 6 bases and J by 1 base; unmatched bases: 9. There are 17 residues in the CDR3. Germline V gene data show CDR1 as SNHLY and CDR2 as FYNNEI. CDR3 loop: CASSRTGGQGSNQPQHF. The DNA for the CDR3 is TGTGCCAGCAGCCGAACGGGGGGACAGGGGAGCAATCAGCCCCAGCATTTT.